This entry features one T cell receptor (beta chain) sequence. Losses at the gene ends were 10 bases for V and 3 bases for J; bases not matched to a gene: 14. There are 18 residues in the CDR3. Per the germline V gene, CDR1 is MGHRA and CDR2 is YSYEKL. The data belong to a study of blood T cell repertoires in COVID-19. Study at large: Samples representing acute and convalescent COVID-19 were sourced from the United States, Italy and Spain. The analysed material was cDNA or gDNA that came from T cells, B-cell-depleted T cells, or PBMCs.

In the study's own analysis: The authors estimated nucleated cell counts from reference gene primer amplification. Repertoires were generated with immunoSEQ multiplex PCR, while TCRdb's copy carries only in-frame clones and drops some. That table supplies the V and J calls and clone size; D and trimming were determined from the DNA. Among 68,000 or so clones listed, roughly 91% were seen once. Seattle cases were enrolled at active infection and followed longitudinally. The V and J genes are TRBV4-1 and TRBJ2-5; 16 nucleotides align to TRBD2. The receptor comes from a man in his forties or fifties with COVID-19, enrolled during active disease. Sequencing was performed on peripheral blood. The CDR3 nucleotides are TGCGCCAAAAAGGAGTCTGGGACTAGCGGGAGGGGTAAAGAGACCCAGTACTTC. This codes for CAKKESGTSGRGKETQYF.